Included here is one T cell receptor beta chain sequence, with context. In the authors' workflow: The authors estimated nucleated cell counts from reference gene primer amplification. Only in-frame clones appear in the TCRdb table, and some are missing; sequencing was by immunoSEQ multiplex PCR. The DNA gave D and trimming, while V, J and clone size come from that table. The data hold some 80,000 clones, with around 85% observed a single time. CDR1 SGHDT and CDR2 YYEEEE come from the germline V gene. V was clipped by 3 bases and J by 7 bases, with 8 bases between them. The CDR3 consists of 11 residues. This entry belongs to a study of blood T cell repertoires in COVID-19.

The material sequenced was peripheral blood. V usage is TRBV5-6 and J usage is TRBJ2-7; D gene uncertain. This sequence originates from an elderly woman with active or convalescent COVID-19. For the CDR3, the DNA is TGTGCCAGCAGCTCCTCTAGTGAGCAGTACTTC. Translating it yields CASSSSSEQYF.